This TCR beta chain was identified in a study of lymphopenia after photon versus proton radiotherapy. Produced via immunoSEQ multiplex PCR; TCRdb's table is partial and in-frame only. This sample carries approximately 24,000 clones, around 90% of them seen once, and the ten largest clones take around 0.81%. This CDR3 region has 11 residues. V was clipped by 6 bases and J by 7 bases; unmatched bases: 4. Germline lookup yields CDR1 SQVTM and CDR2 ANQGSEA. This TCR came from a woman aged 50 to 60 with cholangiocarcinoma. The material sequenced was peripheral blood, taken from a patient treated with photon-based radiotherapy. The chain uses TRBV29-1 and TRBJ1-2; 8 nucleotides agree with TRBD1. This chain's CDR3 is CSVARGLGYTF. CDR3 nucleotides: TGCAGCGTCGCCAGGGGGCTTGGCTACACCTTC.